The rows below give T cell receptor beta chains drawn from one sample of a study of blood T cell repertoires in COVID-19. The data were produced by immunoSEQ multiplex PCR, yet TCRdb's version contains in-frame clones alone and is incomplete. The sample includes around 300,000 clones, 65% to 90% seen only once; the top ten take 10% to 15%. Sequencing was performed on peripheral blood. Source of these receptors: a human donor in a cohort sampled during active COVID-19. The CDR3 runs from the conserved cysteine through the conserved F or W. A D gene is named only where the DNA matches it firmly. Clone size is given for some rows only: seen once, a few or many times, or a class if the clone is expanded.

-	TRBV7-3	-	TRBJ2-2	CASSLFGGSNTGELFF	TGTGCCAGCAGCTTATTTGGGGGGTCGAACACCGGGGAGCTGTTTTTT
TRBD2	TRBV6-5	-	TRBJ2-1	CASRDGTSISDEQFF	TGTGCCAGCAGGGACGGGACTAGTATATCCGATGAGCAGTTCTTC
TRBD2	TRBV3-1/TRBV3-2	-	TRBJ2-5	CASSQDRLGLGETQYF	TGTGCCAGCAGCCAAGATCGTCTCGGACTAGGGGAGACCCAGTACTTC
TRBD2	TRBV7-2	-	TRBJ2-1	CASRDGGSSYNEQFF	TGTGCCAGCCGAGACGGCGGGAGCTCCTACAATGAGCAGTTCTTC
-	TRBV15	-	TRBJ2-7	CATSSSGLGYEQYF	TGTGCCACCAGCAGTAGCGGCCTCGGCTACGAGCAGTACTTC
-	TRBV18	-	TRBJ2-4	CASSPGGENIQYF	TGTGCCAGCTCACCAGGGGGCGAGAACATTCAGTACTTC
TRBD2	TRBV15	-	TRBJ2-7	CATRGGSASLYEQYF	TGTGCCACCAGGGGCGGGAGCGCATCTCTCTACGAGCAGTACTTC
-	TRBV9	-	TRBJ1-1	CASGGILMNTEAFF	TGTGCCAGCGGGGGGATACTTATGAACACTGAAGCTTTCTTT
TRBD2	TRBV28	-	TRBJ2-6	CASSSGGSNVLTF	TGTGCCAGCAGCTCCGGGGGGTCTAACGTCCTGACTTTC
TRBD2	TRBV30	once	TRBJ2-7	CAFSTSGSYEQYF	TGTGCCTTCTCTACTAGCGGGAGCTACGAGCAGTACTTC
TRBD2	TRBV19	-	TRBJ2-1	CASSRTSGSYNEQFF	TGTGCCAGTAGTAGGACTAGCGGTTCCTACAATGAGCAGTTCTTC
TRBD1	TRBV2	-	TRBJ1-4	CASSLRQGGEKLFF	TGTGCCAGCAGTCTCAGACAGGGTGGTGAAAAACTGTTTTTT
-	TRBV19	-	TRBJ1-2	CASSAVVGGPSYGYTF	TGTGCCAGTAGTGCCGTCGTGGGGGGACCCTCCTATGGCTACACCTTC
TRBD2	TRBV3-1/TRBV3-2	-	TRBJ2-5	CASKGRLATFETQYF	TGTGCCAGCAAAGGGCGACTAGCGACGTTTGAGACCCAGTACTTC
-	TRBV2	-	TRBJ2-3	CASSEMVPGSTDTQYF	TGTGCCAGCAGTGAAATGGTTCCAGGATCCACAGATACGCAGTATTTT
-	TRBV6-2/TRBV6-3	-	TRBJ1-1	CASSYAQGQAFF	TGTGCCAGCAGTTACGCCCAGGGGCAAGCTTTCTTT
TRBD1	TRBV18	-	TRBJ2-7	CASSPGQAGEQYF	TGTGCCAGCTCACCTGGACAGGCAGGGGAGCAGTACTTC
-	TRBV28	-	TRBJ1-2	CASSSRYGYTF	TGTGCCAGCAGCTCGCGGTATGGCTACACCTTC
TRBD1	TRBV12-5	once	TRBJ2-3	CASGFYLVGQGTDTQYF	TGTGCTAGTGGTTTTTACCTCGTGGGACAGGGTACAGATACGCAGTATTTT
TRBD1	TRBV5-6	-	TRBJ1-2	CASSTRQGRNGYTF	TGTGCCAGCAGCACCCGACAGGGGAGGAATGGCTACACCTTC
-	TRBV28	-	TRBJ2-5	CASRPRLFLGTQYF	TGTGCCAGCAGACCCAGACTTTTCCTTGGGACCCAGTACTTC